This T cell receptor beta chain was identified in a study of T cell clonotyping in hematopoietic cell transplantation. Regarding the study as a whole: Few recipient clonotypes overlapped donors; over 95% were de novo at given depth. Cells were unsorted, so CD4 and CD8 contributions were not separated. After transplant, recipient diversity fell while pathologically expanded clonotypes grew through day 180.

On this clone: The antigen is undetermined.

CDR1 and CDR2 (germline): SGHAT, FQNNGV. Trimming cost V 6 bases and J 4 bases, with 12 bases left between them. The CDR3 loop spans 13 amino acids. Blood collection times were about day -28 and days 30, 100, 180 posttransplant. Sequencing was performed with immunoSEQ multiplex PCR; in TCRdb, only in-frame clones are kept and a portion is missing. The data show over 8,000 clones, with less than 70% seen just once and 20% to 25% held by the top ten. The rearrangement links TRBV11-2 to TRBJ1-1, with a possible D match to TRBD1 (5 bases). The specimen was peripheral blood mononuclear cells, collected 100 days after allogeneic stem cell transplant. The sequence was obtained from a male patient aged 60 to 75 who had an allogeneic stem cell transplant from an unrelated donor, so the T cells may come from the graft donor. Some clones in this sample may be carry-over from other donors' samples. CDR3 loop: CASRESGGTEAFF. CDR3 bases: TGTGCCAGCAGGGAAAGCGGGGGCACTGAAGCTTTCTTT.